These 18 T cell receptor beta chains share one sample of origin, sequenced in a study of CD8+ T cells in alopecia areata. TCR sequencing used cDNA made by reverse transcription of extracted RNA. Profiled with immunoSEQ multiplex PCR; TCRdb holds only in-frame clones, not every one. The sample lists some 190,000 clones; roughly 60% were seen once. Specified treatment: oral pan-JAK inhibitor, 5-10 mg twice daily. Sequencing was performed on CD4+ T cells sorted from blood, taken at week 24, from a patient treated with tofacitinib. The receptors were sampled from a human donor with alopecia areata.

V is TRBV9 and J is TRBJ1-2; TRBD1 might be the D (5 bases). CDR1 is SGDLS, CDR2 YYNGEE, per germline. The CDR3 loop spans 16 amino acids. Trimming removed 0 bases at V and 5 bases at J, with 17 bases between. CDR3: CASSVATALLPYGYTF. Written as DNA, the CDR3 is TGTGCCAGCAGCGTAGCGACAGCCCTGTTGCCGTATGGCTACACCTTC.

This clone appeared once. The rearrangement uses TRBV5-6 and TRBJ2-5; D ambiguous. CDR3 length: 16 amino acids. Germline V gene data show CDR1 as SGHDT and CDR2 as YYEEEE. V was pared by 0 bases and J by 5 bases, with 17 bases between. Here the CDR3 reads CASSLELGSTWETQYF. The CDR3 DNA reads TGTGCCAGCAGCTTGGAATTGGGCTCGACGTGGGAGACCCAGTACTTC. The variable domain in full, completed from reference TRBV5-6 and TRBJ2-5, reads DAGVTQSPTHLIKTRGQQVTLRCSPKSGHDTVSWYQQALGQGPQFIFQYYEEEERQRGNFPDRFSGHQFPNYSSELNVNALLLGDSALYLCASSLELGSTWETQYFGPGTRLLVL.

The V call is TRBV4-3, the J call TRBJ1-2, with a weak D call TRBD1 (5 bases). The CDR3 contains 14 residues. The V end was cut by 3 bases, the J end by 6 bases, with 14 bases between. Germline values: CDR1 LGHNA, CDR2 YSLEER. The CDR3 DNA reads as TGCGCCAGCAGCCACCTCCGGGGGAGTGATGGCTACACCTTC. Its protein product is CASSHLRGSDGYTF.

This clone was found a few times. V and J are TRBV7-2 and TRBJ1-2, with D possibly being TRBD1 (6 bases). In germline, CDR1 is SGHTA, CDR2 FQGNSA. The length of the CDR3 is 13 residues. Trimming shortened V by 0 bases and J by 8 bases, and 10 bases separated the two germline ends. The CDR3 DNA reads as TGTGCCAGCAGCTTAGCACAGGGTGACGGCTACACCTTC. Translated: CASSLAQGDGYTF.

This clone was seen only a few times. CDR3 nucleotide sequence: TGTGCCAGCAGAAGATCAGGGGGCCGGGAGCCCCAGCATTTT. Protein product: CASRRSGGREPQHF. The chain joins TRBV27 to TRBJ1-5; 8 bases fit TRBD1. CDR3 length: 14 amino acids. V shed 6 bases and J 8 bases; nucleotides not matched to a gene: 9. The germline CDR1 and CDR2 sequences are MNHEY and SMNVEV (reference sequence).

The V call is TRBV29-1, the J call TRBJ2-2; D is undetermined. V gave up 4 bases and J gave up 0 bases, with 21 bases separating them. Germline V lookup: CDR1 SQVTM, CDR2 ANQGSEA. The CDR3 covers 18 residues. CDR3 in DNA: TGCAGCGTTGTGCCCCTAAAAACCGGGCCCTCGAACACCGGGGAGCTGTTTTTT. Protein product: CSVVPLKTGPSNTGELFF.

The rearrangement joins TRBV27 to TRBJ2-3, with a possible D match to TRBD2 (5 bases). V lost 8 bases and J 6 bases, leaving 9 bases between the germline ends. CDR3 length: 11 residues. Germline V CDR1 and CDR2: MNHEY, SMNVEV (reference sequence). The CDR3 DNA is TGTGCCAGCCGAAGGGAGGATACGCAGTATTTT. This translates into CASRREDTQYF.

This clone was counted a few times. The chain links TRBV7-2 to TRBJ2-1, with 8 bases aligning to TRBD2. Trimming removed 4 bases from V and 8 bases from J; junction bases left unmatched: 1. The CDR3 consists of 12 residues. Germline-derived CDR1 and CDR2 are SGHTA and FQGNSA. The CDR3 spells CASSSTSDEQFF. The DNA of the CDR3 is TGTGCCAGCAGCTCGACTAGCGATGAGCAGTTCTTC.

The chain couples TRBV7-3 to TRBJ2-3; TRBD2 is a possible D gene (5 bases). The CDR3 sequence is 13 residues long. From germline, CDR1 is SGHTA and CDR2 FQGTGA. With 5 bases removed from V and 9 bases from J, the gap between germline ends came to 15 bases. This CDR3 is CASSLPGGTTQYF. CDR3 DNA sequence: TGTGCCAGCAGCCTCCCCGGAGGTACAACGCAGTATTTT.

In its sample, this clone was seen a few times. The rearrangement uses TRBV5-1 and TRBJ2-1; 10 nucleotides align to TRBD2. From germline, CDR1 is SGHRS and CDR2 YFSETQ. Trimming at V came to 4 bases and at J to 3 bases, leaving 7 bases not matched to a gene. The CDR3 has 16 amino acids. The CDR3 nucleotides are TGCGCCAGCAGCACTGAACTAGCGGGGCTCTACAATGAGCAGTTCTTC. Its translation: CASSTELAGLYNEQFF.

The V gene is TRBV5-1, the J gene TRBJ2-2; perhaps TRBD1 as D (5 bases). This CDR3 has 14 amino acids. Germline V lookup: CDR1 SGHRS, CDR2 YFSETQ. V was pared by 6 bases and J by 3 bases, with 12 bases between. The CDR3 spells CASIQDTHTGELFF. The CDR3 DNA reads TGCGCCAGCATCCAGGACACACACACCGGGGAGCTGTTTTTT.

This clone was recorded once. This chain links TRBV7-8 with TRBJ2-1, with unresolved D. V was pared by 2 bases and J by 2 bases, with 10 bases between. Germline V gene lookup returns CDR1 SGHVS and CDR2 FQNEAQ. The length of the CDR3 is 15 residues. CDR3 coding DNA: TGTGCCAGCAGCTTAAGGGATGAGGCCTACAATGAGCAGTTCTTC. Encoded protein: CASSLRDEAYNEQFF.

The chain is built from TRBV30 and TRBJ2-3; 9 bases agree with TRBD2. The length of the CDR3 is 15 residues. Germline-derived CDR1 and CDR2 are GTSNPN and SVGIG (reference sequence). With 4 bases clipped from V and 2 bases from J, the junction kept 7 bases outside the gene matches. The CDR3, as DNA: TGTGCCTGGAAGGAGTTAGCGGGGGTCACAGATACGCAGTATTTT. It yields the protein CAWKELAGVTDTQYF.

This clone was counted a single time. The chain couples TRBV27 to TRBJ1-2, with 9 bases identical to TRBD1. The germline V gene has CDR1 MNHEY and CDR2 SMNVEV (reference sequence). There are 15 residues in the CDR3. The V and J ends lost 6 bases and 4 bases, in that order; junction bases with no gene match: 9. Here the CDR3 reads CASSLQGARSYGYTF. CDR3 coding DNA: TGTGCCAGCAGCCTACAGGGGGCGAGGTCCTATGGCTACACCTTC.

The chain links TRBV5-6 to TRBJ2-3; a weak D match, TRBD2 (6 bases). The CDR3 has 16 residues. Looked up from germline, CDR1 is SGHDT and CDR2 is YYEEEE. V dropped 0 bases and J dropped 0 bases, with 11 bases sitting between them. CDR3 protein: CASSLGSAGSTDTQYF. The CDR3 DNA reads TGTGCCAGCAGCTTGGGCTCGGCGGGGAGCACAGATACGCAGTATTTT.

CDR3 in amino acids: CASSQRARRETQYF. The CDR3 nucleotides read TGCGCCAGCAGCCAACGGGCCCGGAGGGAGACCCAGTACTTC. This chain connects TRBV5-1 to TRBJ2-5; maybe TRBD2 (5 bases). The CDR3 spans 14 residues. V lost 4 bases, J lost 5 bases, and 15 bases lay in between. CDR1 is SGHRS and CDR2 is YFSETQ in the germline V gene.

This clone was seen more than once but under ten times. The V and J genes are TRBV6-6 and TRBJ2-5; D could derive from TRBD1 or TRBD2 (5 bases each). Germline V CDR1 and CDR2: MNHNY, SVGAGI (reference sequence). The CDR3 spans 14 residues. The germline V and J ends were trimmed by 6 bases and 1 base, with 12 bases remaining between them. Here the CDR3 DNA reads TGTGCCAGCAGACCGGGACGGATCCAAGAGACCCAGTACTTC. Its translation: CASRPGRIQETQYF.

This clone was seen more than once but under ten times. This sequence joins TRBV27 and TRBJ2-1, with 13 positions matching TRBD2. This CDR3 region has 16 residues. With V trimmed by 5 bases and J by 10 bases, 11 bases remained unmatched. The germline gives CDR1 MNHEY, CDR2 SMNVEV (reference sequence). CDR3: CASSTRTSGGSTEQFF. The CDR3 DNA reads TGTGCCAGCAGTACACGGACTAGCGGGGGCTCCACGGAGCAGTTCTTC.